This is a list of T cell receptor beta chains from one sample in a study of shared clonotypes between healthy human individuals. This table comes from immunoSEQ multiplex PCR, and its TCRdb copy is limited to in-frame clones, with some not included. The sample holds about 2.5 million clones, less than 95% seen once. The sequencing input was naive CD4+ T cells from PBMCs. The origin of the receptors is a man aged 18 to 30 in good health. Some clones in this sample may be carry-over from other donors' samples. Each CDR3 is given with its conserved first and last residue. D genes are given only for firm matches. Size tells how often a clone was seen (once, few, many) or the class of an expanded clone, and some rows leave it out.

j_call,clone_size,v_call,d_call,cdr3_nt,cdr3_aa
TRBJ2-7,-,TRBV7-2,-,TGTGCCAGCTTTAGCGGACCCAGCTCCTACGAGCAGTACTTC,CASFSGPSSYEQYF
TRBJ1-2,once,TRBV10-3,-,TGTGCCATCAGTATGGAACCAAACTATGGCTACACCTTC,CAISMEPNYGYTF
TRBJ1-3,-,TRBV4-3,-,TGCGCCAGCAGCCAAGATCATTACTCTGGAAACACCATATATTTT,CASSQDHYSGNTIYF
TRBJ2-2,-,TRBV5-4,-,TGTGCCAGCAGCTTCGCAGGGTTGGCCGGGGAGCTGTTTTTT,CASSFAGLAGELFF
TRBJ2-3,-,TRBV30,TRBD1,TGTGCCTGGACAACCTACGGGACAGGGGCGGCAGATACGCAGTATTTT,CAWTTYGTGAADTQYF
TRBJ1-2,-,TRBV28,TRBD1,TGTGCCAGCAGTCCCCGGGACAGGGCGATTTATGGCTACACCTTC,CASSPRDRAIYGYTF
TRBJ2-1,-,TRBV6-1,-,TGTGCCAGCAGTGAGTCCATGGAGCGGGCCTACAATGAGCAGTTCTTC,CASSESMERAYNEQFF
TRBJ2-5,-,TRBV2,TRBD2,TGTGCCAGCAATTTTATGTCTAGCGGGAGCGAGACCCAGTACTTC,CASNFMSSGSETQYF
TRBJ2-5,once,TRBV5-4,-,TGTGCCAGCAGCCAGACCGAAGAGACCCAGTACTTC,CASSQTEETQYF
TRBJ1-1,once,TRBV20-1,-,TGCAGTGCTAGCCCCTCCACTGAAGCTTTCTTT,CSASPSTEAFF
TRBJ1-3,-,TRBV7-2,-,TGTGCCAGCAGCTTAGGCCAAGCATTTCAAAACACCATATATTTT,CASSLGQAFQNTIYF
TRBJ1-6,once,TRBV6-5,TRBD1,TGTGCCAGCAGTTTAGACAGGGGTGGTAATTCACCCCTCCACTTT,CASSLDRGGNSPLHF
TRBJ2-1,-,TRBV5-1,TRBD1,TGCGCCAGCAGCAGTGACAGGGGACGGAGCAATGAGCAGTTCTTC,CASSSDRGRSNEQFF
TRBJ2-1,-,TRBV19,TRBD2,TGTGCCAGTAGAACAACTAGCGGGAGGCTTGAGCAGTTCTTC,CASRTTSGRLEQFF
TRBJ2-1,-,TRBV14,-,TGTGCCAGCAGCCGTAGCGGTTACTACAATGAGCAGTTCTTC,CASSRSGYYNEQFF
TRBJ1-4,-,TRBV11-2,-,TGTGCCAGCAGCCCCTCGACGTTCATCCGGGAAAAACTGTTTTTT,CASSPSTFIREKLFF
TRBJ2-4,-,TRBV28,-,TGTGCCAGCAGTTTCTCGTTCGGGGGGCGAGGAGCCAAAAACATTCAGTACTTC,CASSFSFGGRGAKNIQYF
TRBJ2-1,-,TRBV7-3,-,TGTGCCAGCAGCTTAAGGTACAGAAATTACAATGAGCAGTTCTTC,CASSLRYRNYNEQFF
TRBJ2-2,-,TRBV7-6,-,TGTGCCAGCAGCCTCGAGGGGGAGCTGTTTTTT,CASSLEGELFF
TRBJ2-5,-,TRBV27,TRBD1,TGTGCCAGCAGTTTACAGGGGGCCGAGACCCAGTACTTC,CASSLQGAETQYF
TRBJ2-7,-,TRBV18,TRBD1,TGTGCCAGCTCACCACCGGGGACAGGGACTTACGAGCAGTACTTC,CASSPPGTGTYEQYF
TRBJ2-5,-,TRBV7-9,TRBD2,TGTGCCAGCAGTTTTACGGGGGGTTCAGAGACCCAGTACTTC,CASSFTGGSETQYF
TRBJ1-2,-,TRBV5-8,-,TGTGCCAGCAGCTTGGGCAGCCAGTATTATGGCTACACCTTC,CASSLGSQYYGYTF
TRBJ2-7,-,TRBV5-1,TRBD1,TGCGCCAGCAGCAGGCGGGCAGGGGGATCCGGGGAGCAGTACTTC,CASSRRAGGSGEQYF
TRBJ2-3,-,TRBV7-6,-,TGTGCCAGCAGCTTAATCAGGGGCACAGATACGCAGTATTTT,CASSLIRGTDTQYF
TRBJ1-2,-,TRBV2,TRBD1,TGTGCCAGCAGTCGGGGACAGACGAACTATGGCTACACCTTC,CASSRGQTNYGYTF
TRBJ1-1,few,TRBV29-1,-,TGCAGCGTTGCACAGCTCTTGAACACTGAAGCTTTCTTT,CSVAQLLNTEAFF
TRBJ1-1,-,TRBV7-2,-,TGTGCCAGCAGCCGGATGGGGGACACTGAAGCTTTCTTT,CASSRMGDTEAFF
TRBJ1-2,-,TRBV28,TRBD1,TGTGCCAGCAGGGGACTCCGACAGGGATACTATGGCTACACCTTC,CASRGLRQGYYGYTF
TRBJ1-1,-,TRBV25-1,-,TGTGCCAGCAGTGAGCGGGGGGCCCTAACTGAAGCTTTCTTT,CASSERGALTEAFF
TRBJ1-4,-,TRBV2,-,TGTGCCAGCAGCCTTCGGACGTTTGGGGACGAAAAACTGTTTTTT,CASSLRTFGDEKLFF
TRBJ2-7,-,TRBV6-7,TRBD2,TGTGCCAGCAGTCGCCCTAGCGGGACGTTACTCGAGCAGTACTTC,CASSRPSGTLLEQYF
TRBJ2-2,-,TRBV11-3,-,TGTGCCAGCAGCTTGGGCAGGGGCTCTCCCACCGCCCCCACCGGCGGGGAGCTGTTTTTT,CASSLGRGSPTAPTGGELFF
TRBJ2-5,-,TRBV2,TRBD1,TGTGCCAGCACTAGGGACAGTCAAGAGACCCAGTACTTC,CASTRDSQETQYF
TRBJ1-2,-,TRBV5-5,TRBD1,TGTGCCAGCAGCCTGGACCGGGCCACAGGGGTAGGCTACACCTTC,CASSLDRATGVGYTF
TRBJ1-1,-,TRBV7-9,-,TGTGCCAGCAGCTTAGTGGACGGGCTGTACACTGAAGCTTTCTTT,CASSLVDGLYTEAFF
TRBJ2-2,-,TRBV5-1,TRBD1,TGCGCCAGCAGCCGGGTTCCGGGACAGGTCGGGGAGCTGTTTTTT,CASSRVPGQVGELFF
TRBJ1-5,-,TRBV7-9,TRBD1,TGTGCCAGCAGCTTAGGGACAGGGTACAATCAGCCCCAGCATTTT,CASSLGTGYNQPQHF
TRBJ2-1,-,TRBV6-1,TRBD1,TGTGCCAGCAGTAGGGGGCCTGACTCCTACAATGAGCAGTTCTTC,CASSRGPDSYNEQFF
TRBJ1-6,-,TRBV18,-,TGTGCCAGCTCACCCGGGACGTCGAGTAATTCACCCCTCCACTTT,CASSPGTSSNSPLHF
TRBJ1-5,once,TRBV6-1,TRBD1,TGTGCCAGCAGTGCCCGACAGGGTTTCGTCTTCGGTCAGCCCCAGCATTTT,CASSARQGFVFGQPQHF
TRBJ2-7,once,TRBV6-1,-,TGTGCCAGCAGTGAAAGGGAGTACTCGGGAGTTGGGTCCTACGAGCAGTACTTC,CASSEREYSGVGSYEQYF
TRBJ1-3,-,TRBV5-1,-,TGCGCCAGCAGCTACAACTCTGGAAACACCATATATTTT,CASSYNSGNTIYF
TRBJ2-3,-,TRBV27,TRBD2,TGTGCCAGCGGCCGACTAGCGGGAGTAACTACAGATACGCAGTATTTT,CASGRLAGVTTDTQYF
TRBJ2-7,-,TRBV5-4,TRBD2,TGTGCCAGCAGCCCACGACTAGCGGATTACGAGCAGTACTTC,CASSPRLADYEQYF
TRBJ2-2,-,TRBV18,-,TGTGCCAGCTCACCACCGGGCGGGGAGCTGTTTTTT,CASSPPGGELFF
TRBJ1-2,-,TRBV13,-,TGTGCCAGCAGCGCCCGGGGCGGGACATTTTTATATGGCTACACCTTC,CASSARGGTFLYGYTF
TRBJ2-3,-,TRBV6-4,-,TGTGCCAGCAGTGACCCAAACAACGGGATGGATACGCAGTATTTT,CASSDPNNGMDTQYF
TRBJ1-3,-,TRBV29-1,-,TGCAGCGCCCAAAGGGGGGACCCTGGAAACACCATATATTTT,CSAQRGDPGNTIYF
TRBJ2-2,-,TRBV7-2,TRBD2,TGTGCCAGCAGTTACTCTAGCGGGAGGTCCGGGGAGCTGTTTTTT,CASSYSSGRSGELFF
TRBJ1-2,-,TRBV2,-,TGTGCCAGCAGTGAAGAAGGGTATGGCTACACCTTC,CASSEEGYGYTF
TRBJ2-7,-,TRBV28,TRBD1,TGTGCCATGACGACAGGGCTGTCGGGCGAGCAGTACTTC,CAMTTGLSGEQYF
TRBJ1-2,-,TRBV28,TRBD1,TGTGCCAGCAGTTTATCGACAGGGGGCGGCTATGGCTACACCTTC,CASSLSTGGGYGYTF
TRBJ2-5,-,TRBV10-3,TRBD2,TGTGCCATCAGTGGAGGGCTAGCGGGGGGGTTTTTGGAGACCCAGTACTTC,CAISGGLAGGFLETQYF
TRBJ2-1,-,TRBV5-1,-,TGCGCCAGCAGCTTGGGGGGCCGGGACGGCGTTATGGGGCAGTTCTTC,CASSLGGRDGVMGQFF
TRBJ2-5,once,TRBV7-6,-,TGTGCCAGCAGCCCGGACTTGTTGGGGACCCAGTACTTC,CASSPDLLGTQYF
TRBJ2-3,-,TRBV5-4,-,TGTGCCAGCAGCCAAGATCAGCGGCACACAGATACGCAGTATTTT,CASSQDQRHTDTQYF